The clone carrying this T cell receptor beta chain was observed a handful of times. This sample is part of a study of T cell changes during pregnancy in multiple sclerosis. Clones were sequenced by immunoSEQ multiplex PCR, and TCRdb holds only the in-frame ones, with some missing. The table includes about 50,000 clones, 94% detected once. This TCR came from a female donor with multiple sclerosis, enrolled in a pregnancy study. Material: CD8+ T cells from peripheral blood mononuclear cells, obtained in the first trimester of pregnancy.

The CDR3 reads CATRSGGDPYEQYF. CDR3 DNA sequence: TGTGCCACCAGGTCGGGAGGGGACCCCTACGAGCAGTACTTC. The chain has TRBV15 and TRBJ2-7; TRBD2 matches 8 bases. Looked up from germline, CDR1 is LNHNV and CDR2 is YYDKDF (reference sequence). The J segment lost 2 bases and the V segment lost 6 bases, leaving 6 bases of the junction unmatched. The CDR3 contains 14 residues. Looking up the rest from reference TRBV15 and TRBJ2-7 gives the full variable domain: DAMVIQNPRYQVTQFGKPVTLSCSQTLNHNVMYWYQQKSSQAPKLLFHYYDKDFNNEADTPDNFQSRRPNTSFCFLDIRSPGLGDTAMYLCATRSGGDPYEQYFGPGTRLTVT.